This T cell receptor beta chain derives from a study of T cells in Graves' hyperthyroidism and ophthalmopathy. There are many counts of this clonotype. Its antigen is undetermined. Using RNA transcripts as the source, TCR beta CDR3 regions were amplified. The HTBI primer set served for first-round RT-PCR of the TCR CDR3. TCRdb used MiXCR to reprocess the multiplex PCR reads, holding one entry per CDR3 protein. The sample holds under 400,000 distinct CDR3 sequences; around a sixth are singletons and the top ten take roughly 15%. Germline values: CDR1 MNHEY, CDR2 SVGAGI. The germline V and J ends were trimmed by 8 bases and 4 bases, with 23 bases remaining between them. This CDR3 contains 16 residues. Study findings and constraints: The majority of expanded thyroid clonotypes above 0.001 also appeared in blood.

This clonotype was obtained from a woman aged 40 to 49 with Graves' ophthalmopathy. The sequenced sample was blood. The J gene is TRBJ1-1, the V gene TRBV6-5; D is perhaps TRBD1 (6 bases). In DNA form, the CDR3 reads TGTGCCAGCTCACCCCTTGGTGAGGGGGAAGGCACTGAAGCTTTCTTT. Translation: CASSPLGEGEGTEAFF.